This is a list of T cell receptor beta chains from one sample in a study of shared clonotypes between healthy human individuals. TCRdb keeps only in-frame clones here, not all; method: immunoSEQ multiplex PCR. The table lists some 1,900,000 clones, roughly 94% of them singletons, with 1.2% in the top ten. The sample taken for sequencing was naive CD8+ T cells sorted from blood. Receptors were obtained from a young man in good health. The CDR3 runs from the conserved cysteine through the conserved F or W. D genes are given only for firm matches. Only some rows state a clone size, as once, few, many or a class for expanded clones.

>TRBJ2-1|.|13|TRBV27|.
TGTGCCAGCAGTTTTCGGGGTTACAATGAGCAGTTCTTC
CASSFRGYNEQFF
>TRBJ1-1|.|15|TRBV5-1|.
TGCGCCAGCAGCTTGGAAGGAGGGGTGGGCACTGAAGCTTTCTTT
CASSLEGGVGTEAFF
>TRBJ2-2|TRBD2|17|TRBV18|.
TGTGCCAGCTCTCTCGACTGGCTAGCGGCGAACACCGGGGAGCTGTTTTTT
CASSLDWLAANTGELFF
>TRBJ2-1|.|21|TRBV7-3|.
TGTGCCAGCAGCTTAATCTCGGGTGAGGGTGGGGCGATTACGACCAACAATGAGCAGTTCTTC
CASSLISGEGGAITTNNEQFF
>TRBJ2-5|.|16|TRBV5-1|.
TGCGCCAGCAGCTTTTCCCGGGCATCGCCGCAAGAGACCCAGTACTTC
CASSFSRASPQETQYF
>TRBJ2-3|.|13|TRBV7-9|.
TGTGCCAGCAGCCCGCTTCTCACAGATACGCAGTATTTT
CASSPLLTDTQYF
>TRBJ2-1|TRBD1|14|TRBV5-1|.
TGCGCCAGCAGCTTGTGGACAGGGCACAATGAGCAGTTCTTC
CASSLWTGHNEQFF
>TRBJ2-7|TRBD2|12|TRBV11-1|.
TGTGCCAGCAGTAATAGCGGGGACGAGCAGTACTTC
CASSNSGDEQYF
>TRBJ2-2|.|14|TRBV7-9|few
TGTGCCAGCAGCTTAGAGTTGTGGGCCGGGGAGCTGTTTTTT
CASSLELWAGELFF
>TRBJ2-3|TRBD2|15|TRBV2|.
TGTGCCAGCAGTGAGAGACTAGCGGGTACAGATACGCAGTATTTT
CASSERLAGTDTQYF
>TRBJ2-1|.|14|TRBV7-6|.
TGTGCCAGCAGCCCACGGGCAGCCTACAATGAGCAGTTCTTC
CASSPRAAYNEQFF
>TRBJ2-7|TRBD1|15|TRBV19|.
TGTGCCAGTGGGAGGGACAGGGAAGGATTCTACGAGCAGTACTTC
CASGRDREGFYEQYF
>TRBJ2-7|TRBD1|14|TRBV5-4|.
TGTGCCAGCAGCTCCTGGACAGGTTCCTACGAGCAGTACTTC
CASSSWTGSYEQYF
>TRBJ1-1|.|14|TRBV7-9|once
TGTGCCAGCAGCCCGCTGGCCTTGGACACTGAAGCTTTCTTT
CASSPLALDTEAFF
>TRBJ2-1|TRBD2|15|TRBV9|.
TGTGCCAGCAGCGTAGAGACTAGCGGGTACAATGAGCAGTTCTTC
CASSVETSGYNEQFF
>TRBJ2-7|.|14|TRBV5-6|.
TGTGCCAGCAGCCTTGAAGAGGGGATCTACGAGCAGTACTTC
CASSLEEGIYEQYF
>TRBJ1-1|.|13|TRBV5-6|.
TGTGCCAGCAGCTTCCGGGAAAGCACTGAAGCTTTCTTT
CASSFRESTEAFF
>TRBJ2-3|.|16|TRBV7-9|.
TGTGCCAGCAGCCCCCCAGCGGGCCCTAGCACAGATACGCAGTATTTT
CASSPPAGPSTDTQYF
>TRBJ2-7|.|12|TRBV28|.
TGTGCCAGCAGTTCCGACATCGACGAGCAGTACTTC
CASSSDIDEQYF
>TRBJ2-1|TRBD1|15|TRBV5-1|.
TGCGCCAGCAGGACTACAGGGGGATCTGACGATGAGCAGTTCTTC
CASRTTGGSDDEQFF
>TRBJ1-2|.|14|TRBV9|.
TGTGCCAGCAGCGTAGCGGTAGGGAACTATGGCTACACCTTC
CASSVAVGNYGYTF
>TRBJ1-1|.|15|TRBV28|.
TGTGCCAGCAGTTTAGGCCCTACGGGAAACACTGAAGCTTTCTTT
CASSLGPTGNTEAFF
>TRBJ2-2|.|18|TRBV15|once
TGTGCCACCAGCAGAGATCTCCCTAGGACTCAGAACACCGGGGAGCTGTTTTTT
CATSRDLPRTQNTGELFF
>TRBJ2-7|.|14|TRBV30|.
TGTGCCTGGAGTCCGAACGGGATAACCTACGAGCAGTACTTC
CAWSPNGITYEQYF
>TRBJ2-7|.|12|TRBV10-1|.
TGCGCCAGCAGTGAAGGGGGGAACGAGCAGTACTTC
CASSEGGNEQYF
>TRBJ1-5|.|15|TRBV5-8|.
TGTGCCAGCAGCTTGGGGGGTCCCTACAATCAGCCCCAGCATTTT
CASSLGGPYNQPQHF
>TRBJ1-1|.|18|TRBV7-2|.
TGTGCCAGCAGCTTATCTCCAAAGACGTTGGAGGGGGACACTGAAGCTTTCTTT
CASSLSPKTLEGDTEAFF
>TRBJ2-7|TRBD2|13|TRBV19|.
TGTGCCAGTAGTATGGGGACTAGTCTTGAGCAGTACTTC
CASSMGTSLEQYF
>TRBJ1-4|.|14|TRBV30|.
TGTGCCTGGAGTGTACCGGCAGGCGTCGAAAAACTGTTTTTT
CAWSVPAGVEKLFF
>TRBJ2-5|.|16|TRBV7-9|once
TGTGCCAGCAGCCCTCGGGATAGCCAAGACCAAGAGACCCAGTACTTC
CASSPRDSQDQETQYF
>TRBJ2-7|.|15|TRBV14|.
TGTGCCAGCAGCCACGGCGTCGGGGGGCCGTACGAGCAGTACTTC
CASSHGVGGPYEQYF
>TRBJ1-1|.|14|TRBV2|few
TGTGCCAGCTCCCCAGGGTTCATGAACACTGAAGCTTTCTTT
CASSPGFMNTEAFF
>TRBJ2-1|.|12|TRBV5-4|.
TGTGCCAGCAGCGTCGTCTTGGATGAGCAGTTCTTC
CASSVVLDEQFF